This T cell receptor beta chain is drawn from a study of T cells in narcolepsy. Study information: Donors had narcolepsy type 1 or type 2, or were healthy controls.

Regarding this clone: The antigen is undetermined.

The V end was cut by 6 bases, the J end by 0 bases, with 4 bases between. The CDR3 length is 12 residues. Germline V gene sequence: CDR1 MNHEY, CDR2 SMNVEV (reference sequence). The study's findings and limits: In some patient and control memory CD4+ samples, autoreactive clones were absent. HCRT-specific and TRIB2-specific autoreactive clonotypes appeared among same-patient CSF and blood CD4+ clonotypes. Blood of same and different patients, but not healthy controls, reportedly held recurring autoreactive clonotypes.

Sequenced by immunoSEQ multiplex PCR; TCRdb stores in-frame clones only, minus some. The table records around 33,000 clones, around 86% of them present only once. The source is a human donor with narcolepsy. The sequenced sample was CD45RA- memory CD4+ T cells from PBMCs. The chain joins TRBV27 to TRBJ2-3; D unclear. The CDR3 sequence: CASRYSTDTQYF. The CDR3 region has the DNA TGTGCCAGCAGGTACAGCACAGATACGCAGTATTTT.